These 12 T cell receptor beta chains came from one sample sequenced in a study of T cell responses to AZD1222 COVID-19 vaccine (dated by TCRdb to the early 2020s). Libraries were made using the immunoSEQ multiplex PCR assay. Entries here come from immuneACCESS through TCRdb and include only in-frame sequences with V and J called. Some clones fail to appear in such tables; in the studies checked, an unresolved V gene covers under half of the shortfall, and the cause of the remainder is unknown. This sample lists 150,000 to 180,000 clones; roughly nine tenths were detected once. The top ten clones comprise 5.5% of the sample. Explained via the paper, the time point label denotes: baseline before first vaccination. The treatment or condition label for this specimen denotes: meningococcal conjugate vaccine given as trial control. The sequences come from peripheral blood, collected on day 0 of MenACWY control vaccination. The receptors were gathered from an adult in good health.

DNA for the CDR3: TGTGCCAGCAGTCCCCCCGCGGAAAAACTGTTTTTT. Translated, it gives CASSPPAEKLFF. The chain recombines TRBV6-6 with TRBJ1-4; D is unresolved. V shed 5 bases and J shed 8 bases, with 9 bases lying between them. CDR1 and CDR2 from the germline V gene are MNHNY and SVGAGI (reference sequence). The CDR3 is 12 residues long.

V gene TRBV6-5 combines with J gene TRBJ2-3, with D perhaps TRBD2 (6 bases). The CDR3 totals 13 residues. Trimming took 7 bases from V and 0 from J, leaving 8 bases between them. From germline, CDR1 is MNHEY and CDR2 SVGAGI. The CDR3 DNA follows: TGTGCCAGCAAGGCGGGGAGCACAGATACGCAGTATTTT. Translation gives CASKAGSTDTQYF.

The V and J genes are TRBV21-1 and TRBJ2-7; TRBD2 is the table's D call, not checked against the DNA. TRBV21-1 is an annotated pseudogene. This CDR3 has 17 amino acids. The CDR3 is CASSKALCGADYYEQYV. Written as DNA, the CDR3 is TGTGCCAGCAGCAAAGCGCTTTGCGGGGCCGATTACTACGAGCAGTACGTC.

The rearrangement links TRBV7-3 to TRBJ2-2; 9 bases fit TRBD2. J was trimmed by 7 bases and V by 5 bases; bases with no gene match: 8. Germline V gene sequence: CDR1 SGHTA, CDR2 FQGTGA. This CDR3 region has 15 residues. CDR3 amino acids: CASSRAGGRDGELFF. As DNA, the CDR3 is TGTGCCAGCAGCCGTGCGGGAGGGCGTGACGGGGAGCTGTTTTTT.

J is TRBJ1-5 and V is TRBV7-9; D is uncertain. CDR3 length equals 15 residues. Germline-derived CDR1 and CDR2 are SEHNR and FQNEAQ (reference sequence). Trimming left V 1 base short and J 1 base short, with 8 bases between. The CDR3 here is CASSLDGVSNQPQHF. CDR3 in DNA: TGTGCCAGCAGCTTAGACGGAGTGAGCAATCAGCCCCAGCATTTT.

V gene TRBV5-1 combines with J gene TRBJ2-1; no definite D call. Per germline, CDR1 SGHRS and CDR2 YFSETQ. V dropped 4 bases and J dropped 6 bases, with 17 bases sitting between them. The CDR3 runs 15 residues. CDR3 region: CASSPVLGAVNEQFF. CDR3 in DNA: TGCGCCAGCAGCCCGGTATTAGGTGCCGTCAATGAGCAGTTCTTC.

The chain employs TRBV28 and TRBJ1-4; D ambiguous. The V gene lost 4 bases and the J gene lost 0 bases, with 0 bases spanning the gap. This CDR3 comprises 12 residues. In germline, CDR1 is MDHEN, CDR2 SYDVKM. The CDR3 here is CASSSTNEKLFF. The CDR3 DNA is TGTGCCAGCAGTTCAACTAATGAAAAACTGTTTTTT.

The CDR3 DNA reads TGCAGCGTACGGGACACTGTGAACACTGAAGCTTTCTTT. Translating it yields CSVRDTVNTEAFF. The genes are TRBV29-1 and TRBJ1-1; D possibly corresponds to TRBD1 (6 bases). The CDR3 totals 13 residues. V lost 6 bases, J lost 0 bases, and 11 bases lay in between. The germline V gene encodes CDR1 SQVTM and CDR2 ANQGSEA.

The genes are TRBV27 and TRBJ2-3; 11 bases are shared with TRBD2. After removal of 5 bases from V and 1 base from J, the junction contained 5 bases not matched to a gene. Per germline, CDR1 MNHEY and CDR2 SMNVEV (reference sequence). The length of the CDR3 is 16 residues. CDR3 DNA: TGTGCCAGCAGTCCACAACTAGCGGGGGGCACAGATACGCAGTATTTT. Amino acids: CASSPQLAGGTDTQYF.

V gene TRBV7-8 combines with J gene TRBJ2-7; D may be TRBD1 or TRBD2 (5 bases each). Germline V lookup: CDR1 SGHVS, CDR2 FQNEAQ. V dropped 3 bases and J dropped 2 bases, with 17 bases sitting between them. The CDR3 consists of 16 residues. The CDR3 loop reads CASSLGAGASTYEQYV. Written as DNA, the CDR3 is TGTGCCAGCAGCTTGGGTGCCGGGGCTTCCACCTACGAGCAGTACGTC.

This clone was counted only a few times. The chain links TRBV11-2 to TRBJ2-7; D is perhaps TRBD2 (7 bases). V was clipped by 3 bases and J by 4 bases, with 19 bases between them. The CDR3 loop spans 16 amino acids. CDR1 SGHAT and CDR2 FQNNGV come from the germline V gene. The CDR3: CASSFGGGAGVYEQYV. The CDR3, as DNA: TGTGCCAGCAGCTTTGGGGGAGGGGCAGGGGTATACGAGCAGTACGTC.

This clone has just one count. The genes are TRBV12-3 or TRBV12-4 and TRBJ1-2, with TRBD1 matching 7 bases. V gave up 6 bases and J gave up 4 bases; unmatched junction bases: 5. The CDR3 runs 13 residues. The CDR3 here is CASSWDRSYGYTF. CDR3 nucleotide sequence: TGTGCCAGCAGCTGGGACAGAAGCTATGGCTACACCTTC.